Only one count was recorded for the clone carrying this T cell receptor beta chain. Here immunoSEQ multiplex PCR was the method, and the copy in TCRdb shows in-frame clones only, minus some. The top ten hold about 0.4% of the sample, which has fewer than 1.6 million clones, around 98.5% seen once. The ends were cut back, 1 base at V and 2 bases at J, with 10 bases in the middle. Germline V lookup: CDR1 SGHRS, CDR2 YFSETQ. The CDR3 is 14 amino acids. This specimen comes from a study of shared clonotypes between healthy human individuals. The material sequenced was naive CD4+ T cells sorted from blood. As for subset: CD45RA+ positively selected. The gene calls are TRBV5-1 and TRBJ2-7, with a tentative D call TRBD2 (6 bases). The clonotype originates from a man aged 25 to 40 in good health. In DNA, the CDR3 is TGCGCCAGCAGCTTGAGGGACTCGGCCTACGAGCAGTACTTC. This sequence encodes CASSLRDSAYEQYF. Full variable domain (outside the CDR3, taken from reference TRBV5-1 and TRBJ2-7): KAGVTQTPRYLIKTRGQQVTLSCSPISGHRSVSWYQQTPGQGLQFLFEYFSETQRNKGNFPGRFSGRQFSNSRSEMNVSTLELGDSALYLCASSLRDSAYEQYFGPGTRLTVT.